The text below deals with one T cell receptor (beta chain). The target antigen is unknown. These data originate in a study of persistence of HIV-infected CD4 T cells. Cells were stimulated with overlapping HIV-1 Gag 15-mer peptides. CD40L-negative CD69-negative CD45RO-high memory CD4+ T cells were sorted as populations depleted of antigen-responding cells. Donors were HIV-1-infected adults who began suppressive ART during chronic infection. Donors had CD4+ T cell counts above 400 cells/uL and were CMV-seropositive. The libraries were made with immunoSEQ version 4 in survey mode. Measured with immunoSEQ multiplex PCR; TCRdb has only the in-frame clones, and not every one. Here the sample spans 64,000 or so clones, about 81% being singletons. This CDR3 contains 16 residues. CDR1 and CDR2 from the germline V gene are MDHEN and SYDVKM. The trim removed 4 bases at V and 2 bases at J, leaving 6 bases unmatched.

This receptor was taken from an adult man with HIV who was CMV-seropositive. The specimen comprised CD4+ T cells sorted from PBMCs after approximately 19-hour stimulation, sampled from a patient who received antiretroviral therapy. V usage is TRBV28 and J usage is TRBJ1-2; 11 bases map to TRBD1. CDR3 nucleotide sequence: TGTGCCAGCAGTTACTTCAGGGACAGGGGGAACTATGGCTACACCTTC. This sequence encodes CASSYFRDRGNYGYTF.